This TCR beta chain was captured in a study of cytomegalovirus exposure and HLA in healthy donors. Vbeta (60) and Jbeta (13) primers were used in the PCR. Authors' methods: In a later analysis, around 12 million of some 80 million unique beta chains occurred in at least two donors. TCRdb's copy holds only in-frame clones and misses some; the assay was immunoSEQ multiplex PCR. V and J calls and clone size are given by that table; D and trimming were obtained from the DNA. The sample totals under 150,000 clones. A word on this clone: The antigen is not known.

CDR1 is LNHDA and CDR2 is SQIVND in the germline V gene (reference sequence). The germline V and J ends were trimmed by 8 bases and 8 bases, with 14 bases remaining between them. This CDR3 contains 12 residues. The study's findings and limits: Earlier analysis found most TCR beta V segments productive about 87% or about 30% of the time.

The specimen sequenced was PBMCs. This TCR derives from a woman in her thirties or forties in good health and CMV-seronegative. V is TRBV19 and J is TRBJ2-3; weak D call: TRBD2 (6 bases). The CDR3 loop reads CASWNRGGTQYF. For the CDR3, the DNA is TGTGCCAGTTGGAATCGGGGAGGTACGCAGTATTTT.